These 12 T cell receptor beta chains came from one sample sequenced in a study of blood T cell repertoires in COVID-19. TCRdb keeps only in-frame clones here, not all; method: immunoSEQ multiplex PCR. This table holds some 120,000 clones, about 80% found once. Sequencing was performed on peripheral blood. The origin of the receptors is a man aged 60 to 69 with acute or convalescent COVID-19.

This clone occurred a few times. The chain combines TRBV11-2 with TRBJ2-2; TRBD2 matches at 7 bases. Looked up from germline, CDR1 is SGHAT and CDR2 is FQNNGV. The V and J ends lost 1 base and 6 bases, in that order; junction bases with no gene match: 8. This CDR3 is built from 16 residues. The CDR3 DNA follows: TGTGCCAGCAGCTTAGCGGGAGGCTTCGGACCCGGGGAGCTGTTTTTT. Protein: CASSLAGGFGPGELFF.

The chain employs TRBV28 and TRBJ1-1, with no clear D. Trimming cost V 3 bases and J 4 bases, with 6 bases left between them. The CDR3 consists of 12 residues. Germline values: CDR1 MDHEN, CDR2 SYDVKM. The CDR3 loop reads CASSFVITEAFF. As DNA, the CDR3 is TGTGCCAGCAGTTTTGTCATCACTGAAGCTTTCTTT.

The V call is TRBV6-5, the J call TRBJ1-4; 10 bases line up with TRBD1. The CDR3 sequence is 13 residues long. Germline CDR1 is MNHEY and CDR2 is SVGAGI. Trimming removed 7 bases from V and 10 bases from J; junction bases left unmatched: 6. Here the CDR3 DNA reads TGTGCCAGCACCCTCTGGACAGGGGGAAAACTGTTTTTT. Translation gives CASTLWTGGKLFF.

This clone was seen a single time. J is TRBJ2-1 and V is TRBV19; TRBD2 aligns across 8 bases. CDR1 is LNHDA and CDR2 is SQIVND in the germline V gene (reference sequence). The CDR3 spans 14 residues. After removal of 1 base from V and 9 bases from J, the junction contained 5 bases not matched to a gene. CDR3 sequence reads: CASSIVTGGGEQFF. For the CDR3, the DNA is TGTGCCAGTAGTATAGTAACGGGAGGGGGTGAGCAGTTCTTC.

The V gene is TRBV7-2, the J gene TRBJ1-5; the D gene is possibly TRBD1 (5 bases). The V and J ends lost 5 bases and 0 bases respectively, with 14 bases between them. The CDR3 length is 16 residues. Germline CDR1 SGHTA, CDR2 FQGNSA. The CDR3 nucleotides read TGTGCCAGCAGCCCGTACGGGGGAAATAGCAATCAGCCCCAGCATTTT. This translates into CASSPYGGNSNQPQHF.

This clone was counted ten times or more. The CDR3 here is CASSYGTENEKLFF. For the CDR3, the DNA is TGTGCCAGCAGTTATGGGACAGAGAATGAAAAACTGTTTTTT. The V gene is TRBV6-2 or TRBV6-3, the J gene TRBJ1-4; TRBD1 aligns across 7 bases. CDR3 length: 14 amino acids. Germline V gives CDR1 MNHEY, CDR2 SVGEGT. Unmatched junction bases numbered 3, after V lost 3 bases and J lost 5 bases.

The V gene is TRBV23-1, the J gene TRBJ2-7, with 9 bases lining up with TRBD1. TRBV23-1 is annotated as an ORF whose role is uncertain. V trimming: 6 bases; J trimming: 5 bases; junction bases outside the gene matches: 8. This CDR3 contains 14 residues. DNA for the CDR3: TGCGCCAGCAGCATGGACAGGGGACTGGACGAGCAGTACTTC. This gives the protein CASSMDRGLDEQYF.

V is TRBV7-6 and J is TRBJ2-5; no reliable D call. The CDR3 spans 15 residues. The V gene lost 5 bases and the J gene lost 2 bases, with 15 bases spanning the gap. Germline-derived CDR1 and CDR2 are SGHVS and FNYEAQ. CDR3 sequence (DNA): TGTGCCAGCAGCCCATCCAGGAACTCTCAAGAGACCCAGTACTTC. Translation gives CASSPSRNSQETQYF.

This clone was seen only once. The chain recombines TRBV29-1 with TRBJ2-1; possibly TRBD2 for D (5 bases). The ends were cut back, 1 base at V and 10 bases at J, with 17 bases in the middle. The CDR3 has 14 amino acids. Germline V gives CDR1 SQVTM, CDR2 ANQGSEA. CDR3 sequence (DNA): TGCAGCGTTGAAGCGATCCGGGCGAGAGGGGAGCAGTTCTTC. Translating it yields CSVEAIRARGEQFF.

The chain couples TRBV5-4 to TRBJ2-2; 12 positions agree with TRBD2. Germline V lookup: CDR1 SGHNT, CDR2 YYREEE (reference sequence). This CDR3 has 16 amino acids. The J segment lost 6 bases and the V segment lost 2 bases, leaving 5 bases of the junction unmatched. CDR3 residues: CASSFRTSGTPGELFF. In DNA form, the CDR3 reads TGTGCCAGCAGCTTCCGGACTAGCGGGACCCCCGGGGAGCTGTTTTTT. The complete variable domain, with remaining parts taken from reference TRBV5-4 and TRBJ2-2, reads ETGVTQSPTHLIKTRGQQVTLRCSSQSGHNTVSWYQQALGQGPQFIFQYYREEENGRGNFPPRFSGLQFPNYSSELNVNALELDDSALYLCASSFRTSGTPGELFFGEGSRLTVL.

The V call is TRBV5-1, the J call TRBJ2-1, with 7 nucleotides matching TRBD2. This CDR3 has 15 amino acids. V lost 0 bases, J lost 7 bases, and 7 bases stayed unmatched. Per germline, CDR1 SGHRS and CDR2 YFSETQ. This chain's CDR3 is CASSLAGGRGNEQFF. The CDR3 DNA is TGCGCCAGCAGCTTGGCCGGCGGGAGAGGGAATGAGCAGTTCTTC.

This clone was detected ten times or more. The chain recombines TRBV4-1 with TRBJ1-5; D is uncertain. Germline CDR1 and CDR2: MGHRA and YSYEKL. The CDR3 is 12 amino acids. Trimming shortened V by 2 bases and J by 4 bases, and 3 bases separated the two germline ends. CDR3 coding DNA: TGCGCCAGCAGCCAACCGAATCAGCCCCAGCATTTT. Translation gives CASSQPNQPQHF.